A selection of T cell receptor beta chains follows, all from one sample in a study of blood T cell repertoires in COVID-19. Only in-frame clones appear in the TCRdb table, and some are missing; sequencing was by immunoSEQ multiplex PCR. This sample has about 220,000 clones, with over 65% found just once. Material: PBMCs or T cells enriched from blood (not recorded which). The receptors here all came from a woman in her sixties who had recovered from COVID-19. Each CDR3 is given with its conserved first and last residue.

cdr3_aa	v_call	j_call
CASSAQGGAAGEAFF	TRBV2	TRBJ1-1
CASSSLGVRRAGGSPLHF	TRBV7-6	TRBJ1-6
CASSVRSGTGKETQYF	TRBV9	TRBJ2-5
CASSWGQGSSYEQYF	TRBV6-5	TRBJ2-7
CASSKQAGGYNEQFF	TRBV7-8	TRBJ2-1
CASSASDRAPGGEQFF	TRBV2	TRBJ2-1
CASKEFLSSPLHF	TRBV2	TRBJ1-6
CASSGGGRVYEQYF	TRBV19	TRBJ2-7
CASSIGQDTEAFF	TRBV19	TRBJ1-1
CASSVSGGLYNEQFF	TRBV19	TRBJ2-1
CASSNSGVTDTQYF	TRBV4-2	TRBJ2-3
CASSELGLNEKLFF	TRBV2	TRBJ1-4
CASSVHGRNTEAFF	TRBV25-1	TRBJ1-1
CASSLRQGTPEAFF	TRBV5-1	TRBJ1-1
CSVGEGAGSDTQYF	TRBV29-1	TRBJ2-3
CASSPGDIWDFYSNQPQHF	TRBV19	TRBJ1-5
CASSYVGAYGYTF	TRBV6-5	TRBJ1-2
CASSPQGAVNEKLFF	TRBV18	TRBJ1-4
CAISESWAGSNGYTF	TRBV10-3	TRBJ1-2
CASSLTGQETDGYTF	TRBV7-2	TRBJ1-2
CASSPDLGQDEQYF	TRBV18	TRBJ2-7
CASSKPRDRASVGYTF	TRBV21-1	TRBJ1-2
CASSSTGLVYGYTF	TRBV5-6	TRBJ1-2
CASSLTGDSYEQYF	TRBV28	TRBJ2-7
CASKIAGGPIPDTQYF	TRBV2	TRBJ2-3
CASSAQNTGELFF	TRBV9	TRBJ2-2
CASSQNPVNTGELFF	TRBV3-1/TRBV3-2	TRBJ2-2
CASSPTGQGATEAFF	TRBV4-2	TRBJ1-1
CAWSSQGAWNTEAFF	TRBV30	TRBJ1-1
CASSPENQGRNSPLHF	TRBV18	TRBJ1-6
CASSSRDRSYEQYF	TRBV7-2	TRBJ2-7
CASSLDGRAGYEQYF	TRBV5-1	TRBJ2-7